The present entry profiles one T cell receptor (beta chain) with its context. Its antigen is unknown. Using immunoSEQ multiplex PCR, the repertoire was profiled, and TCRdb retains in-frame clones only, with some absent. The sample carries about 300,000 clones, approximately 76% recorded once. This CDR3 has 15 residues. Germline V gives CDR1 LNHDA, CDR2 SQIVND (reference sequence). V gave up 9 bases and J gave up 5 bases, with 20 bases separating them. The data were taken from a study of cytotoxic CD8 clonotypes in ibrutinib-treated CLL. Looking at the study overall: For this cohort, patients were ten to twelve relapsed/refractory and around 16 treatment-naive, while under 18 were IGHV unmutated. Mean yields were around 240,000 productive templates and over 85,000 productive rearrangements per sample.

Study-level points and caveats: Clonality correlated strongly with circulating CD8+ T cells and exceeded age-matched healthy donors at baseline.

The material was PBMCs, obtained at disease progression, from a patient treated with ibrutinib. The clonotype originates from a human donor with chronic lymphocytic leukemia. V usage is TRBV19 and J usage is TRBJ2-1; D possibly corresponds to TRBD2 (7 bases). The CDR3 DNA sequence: TGTGCCAGCCGAGTAGGGGGGGCCAGGGACAATGAGCAGTTCTTC. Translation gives CASRVGGARDNEQFF.